This section outlines one T cell receptor (beta chain) sequence together with its context. Mouse gene names and germline throughout. The missing CDR3 end, 4 residues past where the read stops, is filled in from the germline J gene. The record originates from a study of CD8+ T cells in alopecia areata. Markers including CD4, CD8alpha, NKG2D and NKG2ACE guided sorting of pooled cutaneous lymph node cells. CDR1 is SGHDT and CDR2 is FRDEAV in the germline V gene. This CDR3 has 15 residues. V lost 1 base, J lost 3 bases, and 5 bases stayed unmatched. Extraction of RNA preceded its reverse transcription into cDNA, which served as the sequencing template. The data were produced by immunoSEQ multiplex PCR, yet TCRdb's version contains in-frame clones alone and is incomplete. This sample has roughly 260,000 clones and no singletons, with 0.9% to 1.5% in the ten largest.

The sample comprised CD4+ T cells sorted from a lymph node. The chain combines TRBV14 with TRBJ2-5; the match to TRBD1 covers 7 bases. The TCR originated in a C3H/HeJ mouse with alopecia areata. The mouse strain carries the MHC haplotype H2-k. The sequenced CDR3 bases are TGTGCCAGCAGTTTCCCAGGGACAGAACAAGAC. This translates into CASSFPGTEQD. The whole CDR3 reads CASSFPGTEQDTQYF. Looking up the rest from reference TRBV14 and TRBJ2-5 gives the full variable domain: EAGVTQSPRYAVLQEGQAVSFWCDPISGHDTLYWYQQPRDQGPQLLVYFRDEAVIDNSQLPSDRFSAVRPKGTNSTLKIQSAKQGDTATYLCASSFPGTEQDTQYFGPGTRLLVL.